This TCR beta chain is from a study of naive and memory T cell subsets. Trimming removed 7 bases at V and 5 bases at J, with 14 bases between. Germline V lookup: CDR1 MNHEY, CDR2 SVGEGT. CDR3 length: 14 residues. This clonotype was seen many times. What it recognizes is unknown. Four PCR rounds used nested alpha and beta constant region primers plus the SP2 primer. For blood and skin samples, reverse transcription used TCR alpha and beta constant primers. TCRdb called the 5' RACE reads again in MiXCR, with one record for every CDR3 protein. The repertoire holds approximately 52,000 distinct CDR3 sequences, around 4.7% seen once, with 0.7% to 0.9% in the top ten. The library had UMIs added by 3' ligation of an oligonucleotide to TCR cDNA. Whole blood, 2 to 2.5 ml, came from adult healthy volunteers. General study points: This RNA-based method may be sensitive to activation-related transcript changes.

The J gene is TRBJ2-2, the V gene TRBV6-2 or TRBV6-3, with a weak D call TRBD2 (6 bases). This sequence was found in a female donor in good health. The CDR3 reads CASTLTAGTGELFF. CDR3 coding DNA: TGTGCCAGCACCCTCACGGCGGGAACCGGGGAGCTGTTTTTT.